One and the same sample provided the 13 T cell receptor beta chains below, sequenced in a study of cytomegalovirus exposure and HLA in healthy donors. The PCR used 60 Vbeta and 13 Jbeta primers. Repertoires were generated with immunoSEQ multiplex PCR, while TCRdb's copy carries only in-frame clones and drops some. The sample lists roughly 120,000 clones; around three quarters were seen once. Specimen: PBMCs. These receptors all stem from a human donor in good health.

The chain links TRBV6-6 to TRBJ1-4, with 7 bases fitting TRBD1. Germline loops: CDR1 MNHNY, CDR2 SVGAGI (reference sequence). The junction had 0 bases not matched to a gene; V was cut back by 0 bases and J by 2 bases. This CDR3 comprises 15 residues. The CDR3 bases are TGTGCCAGCAGTTACTCGGGACAGACTAATGAAAAACTGTTTTTT. The encoded protein is CASSYSGQTNEKLFF.

V is TRBV5-1 and J is TRBJ2-1; D is unresolved. Germline CDR1 SGHRS, CDR2 YFSETQ. This CDR3 contains 14 residues. V was shortened by 3 bases and J by 8 bases, with 15 bases between the two germline ends. DNA of the CDR3: TGCGCCAGCAGCTACTATAGTCCTTCCGATGAGCAGTTCTTC. Translated, it gives CASSYYSPSDEQFF.

Notes on this clone: At one of its ends the junction is not consistent with the germline gene, which may arise from a read error. The chain carries TRBV7-9 and TRBJ2-3; 8 nucleotides align to TRBD2. The CDR3 runs 18 residues. CDR1 is SEHNR and CDR2 is FQNEAQ in the germline V gene (reference sequence). The CDR3 loop is CSSSLLAASVSQGDTQYF. The CDR3 nucleotides are TGTTCCAGCAGCTTACTAGCGGCCTCCGTTAGTCAAGGCGATACGCAGTATTTT.

V and J are TRBV2 and TRBJ1-2; the D gene is possibly TRBD1 (5 bases). This CDR3 spans 17 amino acids. Trimming pared 8 bases from V and 2 bases from J, leaving 24 bases between. CDR1 and CDR2 from the germline V gene are SNHLY and FYNNEI. The CDR3 reads CASGRGEGGVLNYGYTF. The CDR3 bases are TGTGCCAGCGGCCGAGGGGAGGGCGGGGTATTAAACTATGGCTACACCTTC.

This clone was found a few times. The rearrangement links TRBV19 to TRBJ1-5; unclear D gene. V shed 3 bases and J shed 3 bases, with 12 bases lying between them. From germline, CDR1 is LNHDA and CDR2 SQIVND (reference sequence). The CDR3 runs to 15 residues. CDR3 residues: CASSMQRVINQPQHF. The CDR3 nucleotides are TGTGCCAGTAGTATGCAGCGGGTAATCAATCAGCCCCAGCATTTT.

This chain uses TRBV5-1 with TRBJ2-7; TRBD2 matches 10 bases. The CDR3 length is 17 residues. The germline V gene has CDR1 SGHRS and CDR2 YFSETQ. V dropped 4 bases and J dropped 6; count of bases not matched to a gene: 16. In DNA, the CDR3 is TGCGCCAGCAGCGTTGAGGCTAGCGGGAGACAGAGAGGCGAGCAGTACTTC. Translated: CASSVEASGRQRGEQYF.

This sequence joins TRBV29-1 and TRBJ2-1; TRBD1 might be the D (6 bases). CDR3 length: 15 residues. Per the germline V gene, CDR1 is SQVTM and CDR2 is ANQGSEA. V lost 5 bases and J 2 bases, leaving 16 bases between the germline ends. The CDR3 spells CSVLPRDKAYNEQFF. CDR3 bases: TGCAGCGTTCTCCCCCGGGACAAGGCCTACAATGAGCAGTTCTTC.

The chain couples TRBV27 to TRBJ2-1; possible D gene TRBD2, 5 bases. This CDR3 is built from 14 residues. Trimming cost V 6 bases and J 8 bases, with 17 bases left between them. Germline V CDR1 and CDR2: MNHEY, SMNVEV (reference sequence). The CDR3, as DNA: TGTGCCAGCAGAACGGGCCTCCTCGGGGATGAGCAGTTCTTC. Translated: CASRTGLLGDEQFF.

This clone was detected only a few times. The chain joins TRBV6-1 to TRBJ1-2; no clear D. Germline loops: CDR1 MNHNS, CDR2 SASEGT. There are 10 residues in the CDR3. Trimming cost V 7 bases and J 8 bases, with 8 bases left between them. This CDR3 reads CASNPTGYTF. CDR3 bases: TGTGCCAGCAACCCTACGGGCTACACCTTC.

The chain is built from TRBV7-9 and TRBJ2-1, with 8 positions matching TRBD1. V lost 4 bases, J lost 6 bases, and 8 bases stayed unmatched. The CDR3 extends over 15 amino acids. The germline CDR1 and CDR2 sequences are SEHNR and FQNEAQ (reference sequence). The CDR3 is CASSSPGQVTNEQFF. The CDR3 nucleotides read TGTGCCAGCAGCTCTCCGGGACAGGTGACCAATGAGCAGTTCTTC.

The chain carries TRBV11-2 and TRBJ1-2; D ambiguous. V was trimmed by 4 bases and J by 6 bases, leaving 6 bases between them. Germline V gene sequence: CDR1 SGHAT, CDR2 FQNNGV. The CDR3 contains 11 residues. The chain's CDR3 is CASSSRHGYTF. The CDR3 DNA reads TGTGCCAGCAGCTCCAGGCATGGCTACACCTTC.

The rearrangement joins TRBV11-2 to TRBJ2-7, with a weak D call TRBD2 (5 bases). The CDR3 covers 14 residues. Trimming shortened V by 4 bases and J by 2 bases, and 12 bases separated the two germline ends. Germline V lookup: CDR1 SGHAT, CDR2 FQNNGV. The CDR3 loop is CASSSNGGPYEQYF. CDR3 nucleotide sequence: TGTGCCAGCAGCTCGAACGGCGGGCCCTACGAGCAGTACTTC.

V and J are TRBV29-1 and TRBJ1-1, with D possibly being TRBD1 (5 bases). This CDR3 contains 9 residues. The germline CDR1 and CDR2 sequences are SQVTM and ANQGSEA. The CDR3 DNA reads as TGCGGCGGGGGGGCTGAAGCTTTCTTT. Translating gives CGGGAEAFF.